This T cell receptor (beta chain) was identified during a study of T-cell memory formation after mild COVID-19 (dated by TCRdb to the early 2020s). About the investigation overall: TCR sequence clusters from the two donors were largely donor specific. In two donors, T-cell clones that expanded and contracted after mild COVID-19 were followed by sequencing TCRalpha and TCRbeta repertoires longitudinally. The cohort comprised two young, previously healthy adult volunteers, one female and one male. The study at large found these results: From day 15 to 85, contracting clones showed balanced CD4/CD8 phenotypes, whereas a second wave of clones that expanded from day 15 to 37 leaned towards CD4+. Contracting CD4+ clones appeared mostly in the CM and EM memory subsets, whereas CD8+ clones were enriched in EMRA. Some responding clones were detected in pre-infection memory, suggesting pre-existing cross-reactive memory T cells joined the SARS-CoV-2 response. The second-wave clones that peaked on day 37 were not confirmed to be SARS-CoV-2 specific. The study covered only a couple of mild cases, and larger cohorts including severe cases with pre-infection samples were considered necessary.

This clonotype was recorded a few times. The antigen it recognizes is unknown. Per-base quality was not reported, and no clone a single base away is much larger than it. V sheds 0 bases and J sheds 9 bases, leaving 9 bases between their ends. The CDR3 starts with the cysteine, ends with the phenylalanine, and has 14 residues. Of all the DNA, just the CDR3 is kept, 42 bases in frame from base 1. Per the germline V gene (reference sequence), LGHDT is the CDR1 and YNNKEL is the CDR2. Ficoll-Paque density gradient centrifugation was the method used to isolate PBMCs. Instrument used: Illumina NovaSeq 6000. Using 5'RACE with constant-segment primers, TCRalpha and TCRbeta cDNA libraries were constructed, with sample barcodes and unique molecular identifiers added in the process. Trizol reagent was used to extract RNA from every sample. The libraries were amplified in two PCR steps, and the second step added a second sample barcode and Illumina TruSeq adapters. The libraries were sequenced on an Illumina NovaSeq using 2 x 150 bp paired-end reads. In the original analysis: The reads were demultiplexed and collapsed into UMI-guided consensus sequences using migec v1.2.7. Using mixcr v2.1.11, the UMI consensuses were aligned to TRA and TRB V and J templates and assembled into clonotypes. A clonotype was counted as expanded or contracted only when both edgeR and NoisET called the clonotype significant, with the noise models trained on biological replicates. For edgeR calls, a false discovery rate-adjusted p below 0.01 and a log2 fold-change threshold of 1 were applied. As an exploratory analysis of dynamics, max-normalized trajectories of the 1000 most abundant clonotypes were examined by PCA with hierarchical clustering. The CD4 or CD8 phenotype of responding clones was assigned using the separately sequenced CD4+ and CD8+ repertoires. TCRdb redid the processing of the public reads, applying fastp at Q25 and MiXCR, and retained in-frame beta chains. Every CDR3 protein is listed once, alongside the most common genes and DNA of its rows. These V and J calls derive from TCRdb rather than the authors' analysis. The sample records more than 150,000 distinct CDR3 sequences, roughly 20% of which are singletons. The ten largest clones take up more than 3% of the sample.

The chain was built from TRBV3-1 and TRBJ1-6; a confident D gene designation cannot be given. The sequence was obtained from a man in his late teens or twenties who had mild COVID-19 (a few samples of this study predate the infection). The sample titles of this study are shuffled in the database, so cell type and time point are left out; the donor was told from shared clones. The specimen sequenced was PBMCs or a T cell subset sorted from them (not recorded which). The CDR3 amino acid sequence is: CASSQDLQSSPLHF. The base sequence is TGTGCCAGCAGCCAAGATCTCCAGAGTTCACCCCTCCACTTT.